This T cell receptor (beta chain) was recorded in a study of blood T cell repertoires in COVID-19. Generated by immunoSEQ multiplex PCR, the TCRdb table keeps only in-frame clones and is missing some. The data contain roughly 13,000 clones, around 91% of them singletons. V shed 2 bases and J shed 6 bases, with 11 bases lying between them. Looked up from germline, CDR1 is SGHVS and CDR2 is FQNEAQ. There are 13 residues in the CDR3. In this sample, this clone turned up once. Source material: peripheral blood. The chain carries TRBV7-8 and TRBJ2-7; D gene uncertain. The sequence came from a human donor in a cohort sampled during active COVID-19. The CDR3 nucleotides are TGTGCCAGCAGCTTATCTCTAGGCCTCGAGCAGTACTTC. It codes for CASSLSLGLEQYF.